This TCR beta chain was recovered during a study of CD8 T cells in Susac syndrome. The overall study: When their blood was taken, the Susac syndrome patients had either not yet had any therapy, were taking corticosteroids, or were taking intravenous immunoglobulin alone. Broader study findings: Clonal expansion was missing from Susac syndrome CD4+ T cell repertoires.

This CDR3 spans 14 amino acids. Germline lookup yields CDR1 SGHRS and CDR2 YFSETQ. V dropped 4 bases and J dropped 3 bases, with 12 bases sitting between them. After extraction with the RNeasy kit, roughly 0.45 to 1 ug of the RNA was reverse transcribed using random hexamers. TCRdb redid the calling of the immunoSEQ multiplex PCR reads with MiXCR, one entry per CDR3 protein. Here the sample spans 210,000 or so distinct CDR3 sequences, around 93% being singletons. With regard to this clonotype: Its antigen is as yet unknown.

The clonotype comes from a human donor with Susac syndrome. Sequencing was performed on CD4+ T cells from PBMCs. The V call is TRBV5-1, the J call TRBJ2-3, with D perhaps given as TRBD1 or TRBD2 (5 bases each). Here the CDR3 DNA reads TGCGCCAGCAGCCTCGGGACGAGGACAGATACGCAGTATTTT. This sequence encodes CASSLGTRTDTQYF.